The next 3 T cell receptor beta chains were all read from a single sample in a study of control samples from healthy donors and cancer patients. Measured with immunoSEQ multiplex PCR; TCRdb has only the in-frame clones, and not every one. The sample lists 64,000 or so clones; approximately 92% were seen once. Input material: PBMCs. These receptors were obtained from a man between 35 and 55 years old with colorectal cancer.

CDR3 region: CASSESGSGGTTYNEQFF. Here the CDR3 DNA reads TGCGCCAGCAGTGAGAGTGGTAGCGGGGGGACTACCTACAATGAGCAGTTCTTC. The chain recombines TRBV10-2 with TRBJ2-1; 10 bases agree with TRBD2. The CDR3 has 18 residues. CDR1 is WSHSY and CDR2 is SAAADI in the germline V gene. The V gene end was trimmed by 2 bases and the J gene end by 2 bases; junction bases not matched to a gene: 9.

This rearrangement joins TRBV6-6 to TRBJ1-1, with D possibly TRBD1 on 6 matching bases. V lost 6 bases and J lost 5, with 13 bases in between. CDR3 length: 13 residues. Per the germline V gene, CDR1 is MNHNY and CDR2 is SVGAGI (reference sequence). The CDR3 DNA follows: TGTGCCAGCAGCTTGGGGGCTGGGACTGAAGCTTTCTTT. This sequence encodes CASSLGAGTEAFF.

The J gene is TRBJ2-7, the V gene TRBV27; D is uncertain. V lost 5 bases to trimming and J lost 0 bases, with 11 bases between them. CDR1 MNHEY and CDR2 SMNVEV come from the germline V gene (reference sequence). There are 14 residues in the CDR3. CDR3 DNA sequence: TGTGCCAGCAGTCCTACTTATGGCTCCTACGAGCAGTACTTC. Protein sequence: CASSPTYGSYEQYF.